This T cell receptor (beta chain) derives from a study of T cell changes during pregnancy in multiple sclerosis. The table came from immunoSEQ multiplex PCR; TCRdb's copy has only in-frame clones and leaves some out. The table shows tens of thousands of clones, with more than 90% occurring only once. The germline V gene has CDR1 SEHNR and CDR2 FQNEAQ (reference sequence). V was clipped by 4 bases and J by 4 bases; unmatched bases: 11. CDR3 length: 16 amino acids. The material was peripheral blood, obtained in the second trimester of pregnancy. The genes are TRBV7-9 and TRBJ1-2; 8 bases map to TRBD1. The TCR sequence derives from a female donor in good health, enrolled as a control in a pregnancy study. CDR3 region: CASSSAVWTGRYGYTF. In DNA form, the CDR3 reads TGTGCCAGCAGCTCTGCGGTGTGGACAGGGCGCTATGGCTACACCTTC.